These T cell receptor beta chains were read from a single sample in a study of blood T cell repertoires in COVID-19. Method: immunoSEQ multiplex PCR; TCRdb's copy keeps in-frame clones and lacks some. This sample has about 400,000 clones; 75% to 90% occur once, and the top ten carry 4% to 5.5%. Sequenced material: peripheral blood. The receptors originated from a woman aged 30 to 39 with acute or convalescent COVID-19. The CDR3 runs from the conserved cysteine through the conserved F or W. The D gene is left open where the match is weak. The size field is filled for only some rows; it gives once, few, many or a size class.

v_gene: TRBV27; j_gene: TRBJ2-7; abundance: NA; d_gene: TRBD2; CDR3aa: CASSKWTSAYEQYF; CDR3nt: TGTGCCAGCAGTAAGTGGACTAGCGCCTACGAGCAGTACTTC
v_gene: TRBV9; j_gene: TRBJ2-1; abundance: NA; d_gene: TRBD2; CDR3aa: CASSVAGTSRFSYNEQFF; CDR3nt: TGTGCCAGCAGCGTAGCGGGGACTAGCCGATTTTCCTACAATGAGCAGTTCTTC
v_gene: TRBV30; j_gene: TRBJ1-5; abundance: NA; d_gene: NA; CDR3aa: CAWFGFTENNQPQHF; CDR3nt: TGTGCCTGGTTCGGATTTACAGAGAATAATCAGCCCCAGCATTTT
v_gene: TRBV27; j_gene: TRBJ2-5; abundance: NA; d_gene: TRBD1; CDR3aa: CASSLWQGEETQYF; CDR3nt: TGTGCCAGCAGTTTATGGCAGGGGGAAGAGACCCAGTACTTC
v_gene: TRBV6-1; j_gene: TRBJ2-3; abundance: NA; d_gene: NA; CDR3aa: CASSDVRVVPDTQYF; CDR3nt: TGTGCCAGCAGTGATGTCAGGGTAGTCCCAGATACGCAGTATTTT
v_gene: TRBV24-1; j_gene: TRBJ2-1; abundance: NA; d_gene: NA; CDR3aa: CATSDSERVSYNEQFF; CDR3nt: TGTGCCACCAGTGATTCGGAGAGGGTGTCCTACAATGAGCAGTTCTTC
v_gene: TRBV5-1; j_gene: TRBJ2-5; abundance: few; d_gene: TRBD1; CDR3aa: CASSLGDSPGETQYF; CDR3nt: TGCGCCAGCAGCTTGGGGGACAGCCCTGGGGAGACCCAGTACTTC
v_gene: TRBV18; j_gene: TRBJ2-1; abundance: NA; d_gene: NA; CDR3aa: CASSPQGNEQFF; CDR3nt: TGTGCCAGCTCACCACAGGGGAATGAGCAGTTCTTC
v_gene: TRBV30; j_gene: TRBJ2-7; abundance: few; d_gene: TRBD2; CDR3aa: CAWSETGLASYEQYF; CDR3nt: TGTGCCTGGAGTGAAACGGGACTAGCATCCTACGAGCAGTACTTC
v_gene: TRBV11-2; j_gene: TRBJ2-1; abundance: once; d_gene: TRBD2; CDR3aa: CASSSLSRGAYNEQFF; CDR3nt: TGTGCCAGCAGCTCCCTATCGCGGGGGGCATACAATGAGCAGTTCTTC